The 32 T cell receptor beta chains reported below all come from one sample, sequenced in a study of blood T cell repertoires in COVID-19. This table comes from immunoSEQ multiplex PCR, and its TCRdb copy is limited to in-frame clones, with some not included. This sample carries tens of thousands of clones, more than 75% of them seen once, and the ten largest clones take approximately 4%. The specimen was peripheral blood. These receptors were collected from a human donor in a cohort sampled during active COVID-19.

The chain combines TRBV21-1 with TRBJ2-7; the table's D call TRBD1 went unverified against the DNA. TRBV21-1 is termed a pseudogene. CDR3 length: 19 amino acids. The DNA for the CDR3 is TGTGCCAGCAGCAAAGGACGACGGGGCACCGGGACAGGGCCTGCCGAGCAGTACTTC. Encoded protein: CASSKGRRGTGTGPAEQYF.

This clone has just one count. CDR3 in DNA: TGTGCCAGCAGCTTAGAGTCGGTAGCGGGAGGGAGCAATGAGCAGTTCTTC. Translating gives CASSLESVAGGSNEQFF. The rearrangement joins TRBV7-9 to TRBJ2-1; TRBD2 agrees at 11 bases. J was trimmed by 6 bases and V by 1 base; bases with no gene match: 8. The CDR3 has 17 amino acids. CDR1 and CDR2 (germline): SEHNR, FQNEAQ (reference sequence). The complete variable domain, with remaining parts taken from reference TRBV7-9 and TRBJ2-1, reads DTGVSQNPRHKITKRGQNVTFRCDPISEHNRLYWYRQTLGQGPEFLTYFQNEAQLEKSRLLSDRFSAERPKGSFSTLEIQRTEQGDSAMYLCASSLESVAGGSNEQFFGPGTRLTVL.

The gene calls are TRBV3-1 (or the pseudogene TRBV3-2) and TRBJ2-5; D is ambiguous. The length of the CDR3 is 15 residues. The germline gives CDR1 LGHDT, CDR2 YNNKEL (reference sequence). V lost 1 base, J lost 2 bases, and 11 bases lay in between. The CDR3 nucleotides are TGTGCCAGCAGCCAAGTGATGCGACTTCAAGAGACCCAGTACTTC. It yields the protein CASSQVMRLQETQYF.

This sequence joins TRBV5-6 and TRBJ2-7; TRBD2 aligns across 10 bases. The length of the CDR3 is 15 residues. Germline values: CDR1 SGHDT, CDR2 YYEEEE. After removal of 3 bases from V and 2 bases from J, the junction contained 5 bases not matched to a gene. CDR3 nucleotides: TGTGCCAGCAGCTCCCTAGCGGGAGCCACCTACGAGCAGTACTTC. Its protein product is CASSSLAGATYEQYF.

The chain employs TRBV28 and TRBJ2-1; D might be TRBD2 (6 bases). The germline V and J ends were trimmed by 3 bases and 4 bases, with 10 bases remaining between them. The CDR3 consists of 14 residues. Germline values: CDR1 MDHEN, CDR2 SYDVKM. Here the CDR3 DNA reads TGTGCCAGCAGTTTGGGCGGGGTTTACAATGAGCAGTTCTTC. This encodes CASSLGGVYNEQFF.

This chain links TRBV7-9 with TRBJ2-5; perhaps TRBD2 as D (6 bases). Germline CDR1 reads SEHNR; CDR2 reads FQNEAQ (reference sequence). CDR3 size: 15 residues. Trimming left V 1 base short and J 6 bases short, with 15 bases between. CDR3 sequence: CASSLDGSLVKTQYF. The CDR3 DNA reads as TGTGCCAGCAGCTTAGACGGGAGTTTAGTGAAGACCCAGTACTTC.

V usage is TRBV9 and J usage is TRBJ1-6; weak D call: TRBD1 (6 bases). Trimming left V 4 bases short and J 8 bases short, with 16 bases between. The CDR3 runs to 15 residues. The V gene's germline CDR1 is SGDLS and CDR2 YYNGEE. CDR3 protein: CASSPSGVLYSPLHF. The CDR3 DNA sequence: TGTGCCAGCAGCCCGTCAGGGGTACTGTATTCACCCCTCCACTTT.

The chain combines TRBV27 with TRBJ2-7; D is ambiguous. Germline V gene lookup returns CDR1 MNHEY and CDR2 SMNVEV (reference sequence). Trimming took off 4 bases at V and 7 bases at J, with 11 bases between the two ends. The CDR3 is 12 amino acids. The CDR3 region has the DNA TGTGCCAGCAGTTCTAACGGGTGGGAGCAGTACTTC. It yields the protein CASSSNGWEQYF.

The J gene is TRBJ2-7, the V gene TRBV27; 9 bases align to TRBD2. Germline V gene data show CDR1 as MNHEY and CDR2 as SMNVEV (reference sequence). CDR3 length equals 14 residues. J gave up 6 bases and V 6 bases, and 9 bases lay outside the gene matches. CDR3: CASRLAGDRFEQYF. The CDR3 DNA sequence: TGTGCCAGCAGGTTAGCGGGAGACAGGTTCGAGCAGTACTTC.

The genes are TRBV9 and TRBJ2-7; 7 bases map to TRBD2. With 0 bases clipped from V and 4 bases from J, the junction kept 7 bases outside the gene matches. The CDR3 has 15 residues. Germline values: CDR1 SGDLS, CDR2 YYNGEE. The CDR3 region is CASSVEPGGLYEQYF. The CDR3, as DNA: TGTGCCAGCAGCGTAGAACCGGGAGGCCTATACGAGCAGTACTTC. The variable domain in full, completed from reference TRBV9 and TRBJ2-7, reads DSGVTQTPKHLITATGQRVTLRCSPRSGDLSVYWYQQSLDQGLQFLIQYYNGEERAKGNILERFSAQQFPDLHSELNLSSLELGDSALYFCASSVEPGGLYEQYFGPGTRLTVT.

The rearrangement uses TRBV11-2 and TRBJ1-1, with D perhaps TRBD1 (6 bases). Germline loops: CDR1 SGHAT, CDR2 FQNNGV. The CDR3 is made up of 13 amino acids. Trimming took 4 bases from V and 8 from J, leaving 14 bases between them. The CDR3 region is CASSSTAGQEAFF. The DNA for the CDR3 is TGTGCCAGCAGCTCCACAGCCGGACAGGAAGCTTTCTTT. Full variable domain (remainder filled in from reference TRBV11-2 and TRBJ1-1): EAGVAQSPRYKIIEKRQSVAFWCNPISGHATLYWYQQILGQGPKLLIQFQNNGVVDDSQLPKDRFSAERLKGVDSTLKIQPAKLEDSAVYLCASSSTAGQEAFFGQGTRLTVV.

V gene TRBV7-9 combines with J gene TRBJ1-2; D not certain. The germline V and J ends were trimmed by 1 base and 8 bases, with 17 bases remaining between them. CDR3 length equals 15 residues. Germline V gene lookup returns CDR1 SEHNR and CDR2 FQNEAQ (reference sequence). The CDR3 coding sequence is TGTGCCAGCAGCTTAGAAGTACCCACCGGGAAAGGCTACACCTTC. It yields the protein CASSLEVPTGKGYTF.

V usage is TRBV7-2 and J usage is TRBJ2-2; 7 bases are shared with TRBD1. The CDR3 is 14 amino acids. In germline, CDR1 is SGHTA, CDR2 FQGNSA. Unmatched junction bases numbered 2, after V lost 1 base and J lost 6 bases. The CDR3 region is CASSLVGTAGELFF. The CDR3 DNA is TGTGCCAGCAGCTTAGTGGGGACAGCCGGGGAGCTGTTTTTT. Complete variable domain (other parts from reference TRBV7-2 and TRBJ2-2): GAGVSQSPSNKVTEKGKDVELRCDPISGHTALYWYRQSLGQGLEFLIYFQGNSAPDKSGLPSDRFSAERTGGSVSTLTIQRTQQEDSAVYLCASSLVGTAGELFFGEGSRLTVL.

The rearrangement links TRBV28 to TRBJ2-3; maybe TRBD2 (6 bases). The germline V and J ends were trimmed by 6 bases and 5 bases, with 18 bases remaining between them. This CDR3 is built from 15 residues. Germline assignment: CDR1 MDHEN and CDR2 SYDVKM. CDR3 in DNA: TGTGCCAGCAGCCAGGGCGGCGGGAAGAGAGATACGCAGTATTTT. The encoded protein is CASSQGGGKRDTQYF.

This clone was picked up a small number of times. This sequence joins TRBV3-1 (or the pseudogene TRBV3-2) and TRBJ1-2, with 7 bases matching TRBD1. CDR1 and CDR2 from the germline V gene are LGHDT and YNNKEL (reference sequence). J was trimmed by 7 bases and V by 3 bases; bases with no gene match: 11. The CDR3 contains 15 residues. The CDR3 region is CASSHRDSRGRGYTF. CDR3 nucleotides: TGTGCCAGCAGCCACCGGGACAGTCGGGGCCGTGGCTACACCTTC.

The chain links TRBV27 to TRBJ2-1, with 9 positions matching TRBD2. Germline values: CDR1 MNHEY, CDR2 SMNVEV (reference sequence). Trimming removed 4 bases from V and 7 bases from J; junction bases left unmatched: 8. The CDR3 extends over 15 amino acids. The CDR3 is CASSYLAGALNEQFF. DNA for the CDR3: TGTGCCAGCAGTTACTTAGCGGGAGCATTGAATGAGCAGTTCTTC.

The V gene is TRBV13, the J gene TRBJ2-2; 7 bases line up with TRBD2. J gave up 7 bases and V 3 bases, and 5 bases lay outside the gene matches. The CDR3 covers 14 residues. Germline V gene lookup returns CDR1 PRHDT and CDR2 FYEKMQ (reference sequence). CDR3 sequence reads: CASSFGGSVGELFF. As DNA, the CDR3 is TGTGCCAGCAGCTTCGGGGGGTCTGTCGGGGAGCTGTTTTTT. Looking up the rest from reference TRBV13 and TRBJ2-2 gives the full variable domain: AAGVIQSPRHLIKEKRETATLKCYPIPRHDTVYWYQQGPGQDPQFLISFYEKMQSDKGSIPDRFSAQQFSDYHSELNMSSLELGDSALYFCASSFGGSVGELFFGEGSRLTVL.

V gene TRBV7-4 combines with J gene TRBJ2-7; 9 nucleotides line up with TRBD1. V lost 9 bases to trimming and J lost 3 bases; unmatched junction nucleotides: 9. The V gene's germline CDR1 is SGHVT and CDR2 SQSDAQ. The CDR3 extends over 14 amino acids. The CDR3 DNA is TGTGCCAGTACAGGGGGCGCGAGTAACTACGAGCAGTACTTC. Translated, it gives CASTGGASNYEQYF. Combining the CDR3 with reference TRBV7-4 and TRBJ2-7 gives the whole variable domain GAGVSQSPRYKVAKRGRDVALRCDSISGHVTLYWYRQTLGQGSEVLTYSQSDAQRDKSGRPSGRFSAERPERSVSTLKIQRTEQGDSAVYLCASTGGASNYEQYFGPGTRLTVT.

The J gene is TRBJ1-2, the V gene TRBV6-5; D gene unclear. Germline V gene data show CDR1 as MNHEY and CDR2 as SVGAGI. V was trimmed by 7 bases and J by 0 bases, leaving 9 bases between them. The CDR3 runs to 13 residues. DNA of the CDR3: TGTGCCAGCACATGGGCAACTAACTATGGCTACACCTTC. Amino acids: CASTWATNYGYTF.

This chain connects TRBV21-1 to TRBJ2-6; the table's D call of TRBD2 was not tested on the DNA. TRBV21-1 is marked as a pseudogene. This CDR3 is built from 19 residues. The CDR3 is CASSNLAGQSNSGANVLTF. In nucleotides, the CDR3 is TGTGCCAGCAGCAACCTAGCGGGACAGTCGAACTCTGGGGCCAACGTCCTGACTTTC.

The V and J genes are TRBV18 and TRBJ2-1, with 9 bases lining up with TRBD1. V shed 4 bases, J shed 6 bases, and the junction held 13 bases outside the gene matches. Looked up from germline, CDR1 is KGHSH and CDR2 is LQKENI. CDR3 length: 17 amino acids. The CDR3 DNA is TGTGCCAGCTCACGATTAGCCGGGACAGGGATAGGCAATGAGCAGTTCTTC. It translates to CASSRLAGTGIGNEQFF.

In its sample, this clone was seen a few times. The CDR3 sequence: CASSPPNLEQPQHF. The CDR3 nucleotides read TGCGCCAGCAGCCCCCCGAATCTGGAGCAGCCCCAGCATTTT. The rearrangement joins TRBV4-1 to TRBJ1-5; D remains unclear. With 4 bases removed from V and 7 bases from J, the gap between germline ends came to 14 bases. This CDR3 contains 14 residues. The germline gives CDR1 MGHRA, CDR2 YSYEKL.

The table lists this clone with a count of one. This chain links TRBV5-1 with TRBJ1-4; a possible D gene is TRBD1 (5 bases). Germline CDR1 SGHRS, CDR2 YFSETQ. V was trimmed by 2 bases and J by 4 bases, leaving 15 bases between them. This CDR3 is 16 amino acids long. The DNA for the CDR3 is TGCGCCAGCAGCTTTGGTTATCGGGGGAGTAATGAAAAACTGTTTTTT. This gives the protein CASSFGYRGSNEKLFF.

The V gene is TRBV28, the J gene TRBJ2-7; D possibly corresponds to TRBD2 (6 bases). V dropped 3 bases and J dropped 2 bases, with 8 bases sitting between them. From germline, CDR1 is MDHEN and CDR2 SYDVKM. The CDR3 spans 13 residues. For the CDR3, the DNA is TGTGCCAGCAGTTTGGGCGGGACCTACGAGCAGTACTTC. This gives the protein CASSLGGTYEQYF.

This chain joins TRBV4-3 and TRBJ1-2; D might be TRBD1 (5 bases). The CDR3 has 15 residues. The germline V and J ends were trimmed by 0 bases and 2 bases, with 10 bases remaining between them. In germline, CDR1 is LGHNA, CDR2 YSLEER. CDR3 amino acids: CASSQDRAGNYGYTF. CDR3 nucleotides: TGCGCCAGCAGCCAAGACAGGGCCGGCAACTATGGCTACACCTTC.

V gene TRBV10-3 combines with J gene TRBJ1-1, with 7 bases matching TRBD1. The germline V gene encodes CDR1 ENHRY and CDR2 SYGVKD. V lost 6 bases and J lost 1; bases outside the gene matches: 8. CDR3 size: 15 residues. The CDR3 region has the DNA TGTGCCATCAGGGAGACCGGGACAGCGAACACTGAAGCTTTCTTT. The encoded protein is CAIRETGTANTEAFF.

J is TRBJ2-7 and V is TRBV7-2, with 10 positions matching TRBD2. Trimming took 4 bases from V and 3 from J; bases not matched to a gene: 9. The length of the CDR3 is 16 residues. Germline-derived CDR1 and CDR2 are SGHTA and FQGNSA. The CDR3 DNA sequence: TGTGCCAGCAGCTCGAACCCGAGGACTAGCGGCTACGAGCAGTACTTC. Amino acid sequence: CASSSNPRTSGYEQYF.

In this sample, this clone turned up once. CDR3 sequence reads: CSVVLWAQGSGQYF. The CDR3 bases are TGCAGCGTTGTCTTATGGGCGCAGGGGTCGGGGCAGTACTTC. This chain uses TRBV29-1 with TRBJ2-7; possibly TRBD1 for D (6 bases). The CDR3 is made up of 14 amino acids. Germline V CDR1 and CDR2: SQVTM, ANQGSEA. V was pared by 4 bases and J by 9 bases, with 22 bases between.

The chain couples TRBV4-3 to TRBJ2-2, with a tentative D call TRBD1 (6 bases). V lost 4 bases and J lost 4, with 10 bases in between. The germline V gene encodes CDR1 LGHNA and CDR2 YSLEER. There are 14 residues in the CDR3. CDR3 sequence reads: CASSLSRGTGELFF. In DNA, the CDR3 is TGCGCCAGCAGCCTTTCCAGGGGCACCGGGGAGCTGTTTTTT.

This clone was seen a handful of times. The chain has TRBV2 and TRBJ1-3; D is undetermined. The CDR3 has 16 residues. CDR1 SNHLY and CDR2 FYNNEI come from the germline V gene. V lost 6 bases and J lost 0, with 15 bases in between. The CDR3 protein is CASSAQRSSSGNTIYF. CDR3 in DNA: TGTGCCAGCAGCGCACAGAGATCAAGCTCTGGAAACACCATATATTTT.

This chain links TRBV5-1 with TRBJ2-7; 7 nucleotides match TRBD1. The CDR3 spans 14 residues. Germline CDR1 is SGHRS and CDR2 is YFSETQ. With V trimmed by 5 bases and J by 4 bases, 9 bases remained unmatched. The CDR3 DNA follows: TGCGCCAGCAGTTCGACAGGGATTCAGTACGAGCAGTACTTC. Translated, it gives CASSSTGIQYEQYF.

This clone was counted a few times. This chain's CDR3 is CASSKAHMSSYEQYF. The CDR3 coding sequence is TGTGCCAGTAGTAAAGCGCACATGAGCTCCTACGAGCAGTACTTC. V is TRBV19 and J is TRBJ2-7; D gene unclear. Germline values: CDR1 LNHDA, CDR2 SQIVND (reference sequence). The ends were cut back, 4 bases at V and 0 bases at J, with 13 bases in the middle. CDR3 size: 15 residues.